The 4 T cell receptor beta chains listed next were all sequenced from one sample in a study of blood T cell repertoires in COVID-19. Some clones are missing from TCRdb's copy, which holds only in-frame ones; the method was immunoSEQ multiplex PCR. The data contain hundreds of thousands of clones, roughly 90% of them seen just once; the ten biggest clones take up around 13%. Sequencing used peripheral blood. The receptors originated from a woman aged 70 to 79 with COVID-19, enrolled during active disease.

This chain connects TRBV7-9 to TRBJ2-7, with TRBD2 identical over 7 bases. Trimming at V came to 3 bases and at J to 5 bases, leaving 1 base not matched to a gene. Per germline, CDR1 SEHNR and CDR2 FQNEAQ (reference sequence). The CDR3 is 12 residues long. CDR3 amino acids: CASSFAGDEQYF. The DNA for the CDR3 is TGTGCCAGCAGCTTTGCGGGGGACGAGCAGTACTTC.

This chain joins TRBV24-1 and TRBJ2-6; D call uncertain. The CDR3 is 15 residues long. Trimming removed 5 bases from V and 4 bases from J, with 11 bases in between. Germline V lookup: CDR1 KGHDR, CDR2 SFDVKD. CDR3 protein: CATSGTLRGANVLTF. The CDR3 coding sequence is TGTGCCACCAGTGGTACCCTCCGGGGGGCCAACGTCCTGACTTTC.

The gene calls are TRBV19 and TRBJ2-1; 9 bases map to TRBD1. Germline V CDR1 and CDR2: LNHDA, SQIVND (reference sequence). The junction had 6 bases not matched to a gene; V was cut back by 10 bases and J by 2 bases. The CDR3 consists of 14 residues. The CDR3, as DNA: TGTGCCACCACCACAGGGGGCACCTACAATGAGCAGTTCTTC. This translates into CATTTGGTYNEQFF.

The rearrangement uses TRBV24-1 and TRBJ2-1, with 8 bases matching TRBD1. After removal of 3 bases from V and 8 bases from J, the junction contained 5 bases not matched to a gene. In germline, CDR1 is KGHDR, CDR2 SFDVKD. CDR3 length: 14 residues. The CDR3 bases are TGTGCCACCAGTGATCGTTGGACAGGGTATGAGCAGTTCTTC. It translates to CATSDRWTGYEQFF.